This T cell receptor (beta chain) came from a study of T cell responses to AZD1222 COVID-19 vaccine. This table comes from immunoSEQ multiplex PCR, and its TCRdb copy is limited to in-frame clones, with some not included. The sample holds around 120,000 clones, 70% to 90% seen once. A remark on this clone: The antigen remains unidentified. Other DNA sequences in this specimen translate into the identical CDR3.

V was trimmed by 3 bases and J by 3 bases, leaving 6 bases between them. The CDR3 is 12 residues long. CDR1 and CDR2 (germline): SEHNR, FQNEAQ (reference sequence). General study results and limits: Donors were mostly white British, more females; clonal diversity possibly underestimated.

This clonotype was obtained from an adult in good health. The sequencing here drew on peripheral blood, taken on day 0 of AZD1222 vaccination. This chain uses TRBV7-9 with TRBJ2-7, with a possible D match to TRBD2 (5 bases). The CDR3 protein is CASSLTNYEQYF. As DNA, the CDR3 is TGTGCCAGCAGCTTGACTAACTACGAGCAGTACTTC.